These 16 T cell receptor beta chains came from one sample sequenced in a study of cytomegalovirus exposure and HLA in healthy donors. 60 Vbeta and 13 Jbeta primers were used in PCR. Data came from immunoSEQ multiplex PCR; TCRdb stores just in-frame clones and leaves some out. The table includes about 130,000 clones, roughly 79% detected once. The specimen sequenced was PBMCs. The origin of the receptors is a man aged 25 to 45 in good health and CMV-seronegative.

The chain couples TRBV7-2 to TRBJ2-7, with 8 bases that match TRBD2. The germline V gene encodes CDR1 SGHTA and CDR2 FQGNSA. The CDR3 is made up of 16 amino acids. V shed 4 bases, J shed 2 bases, and the junction held 10 bases outside the gene matches. CDR3 residues: CASSSRVSAGAYEQYF. CDR3 nucleotide sequence: TGTGCCAGCAGCTCCCGCGTCTCAGCGGGGGCCTACGAGCAGTACTTC.

This chain uses TRBV28 with TRBJ2-1; 7 bases are shared with TRBD2. The ends lost 2 bases at V and 5 bases at J; junction bases unmatched: 6. The CDR3 is 15 residues long. Germline loops: CDR1 MDHEN, CDR2 SYDVKM. The CDR3 coding sequence is TGTGCCAGCAGTTTAGTGGGGGGGGAAAACAATGAGCAGTTCTTC. Its translation: CASSLVGGENNEQFF.

The chain combines TRBV28 with TRBJ1-2; D is unresolved. The germline V gene encodes CDR1 MDHEN and CDR2 SYDVKM. Between the trimmed V and J ends, which lost 2 bases and 1 base, there was a span of 20 bases. The CDR3 sequence is 18 residues long. The CDR3 nucleotides are TGTGCCAGCAGTTTAGGATCCTACAGAGCTCCATTTAACTATGGCTACACCTTC. It encodes CASSLGSYRAPFNYGYTF.

The chain carries TRBV28 and TRBJ1-6, with D uncertain. The germline V and J ends were trimmed by 5 bases and 7 bases, with 3 bases remaining between them. The CDR3 spans 11 residues. Per germline, CDR1 MDHEN and CDR2 SYDVKM. The chain's CDR3 is CASSQNSPLHF. CDR3 in DNA: TGTGCCAGCAGTCAAAATTCACCCCTCCACTTT.

DNA for the CDR3: TGCGCCAGCTCCCCCCGGGACTACTATTATACCTACGAGCAGTACTTC. Translated: CASSPRDYYYTYEQYF. The V and J genes are TRBV5-1 and TRBJ2-7; 7 bases map to TRBD2. CDR3 length equals 16 residues. Germline values: CDR1 SGHRS, CDR2 YFSETQ. V shed 7 bases, J shed 2 bases, and the junction held 15 bases outside the gene matches. Looking up the rest from reference TRBV5-1 and TRBJ2-7 gives the full variable domain: KAGVTQTPRYLIKTRGQQVTLSCSPISGHRSVSWYQQTPGQGLQFLFEYFSETQRNKGNFPGRFSGRQFSNSRSEMNVSTLELGDSALYLCASSPRDYYYTYEQYFGPGTRLTVT.

With respect to this clone: The conserved phenylalanine or tryptophan normally closing the CDR3 is absent here, so this likely arose from a read error. The rearrangement joins TRBV7-4 to TRBJ1-5; TRBD1 matches at 12 bases. The junction had 4 bases not matched to a gene; V was cut back by 0 bases and J by 7 bases. CDR1 and CDR2 from the germline V gene are SGHVT and SQSDAQ. The CDR3 extends over 16 amino acids. CDR3 DNA sequence: TGTGCCAGCAGCTTAGCTTCCGGGACAGGGGGCCAGCCCCAGCATGTT. Translation gives CASSLASGTGGQPQHV.

This chain uses TRBV5-3 with TRBJ2-5; TRBD1 aligns across 10 bases. TRBV5-3 is assigned to the ORF class and has an uncertain function. The CDR3 is made up of 13 amino acids. V shed 4 bases and J 5 bases; nucleotides not matched to a gene: 2. The CDR3 DNA reads TGTGCCAGAAGCGCGGACAGGGGGGAGACCCAGTACTTC. It encodes CARSADRGETQYF.

The rearrangement links TRBV9 to TRBJ2-3, with a possible D match to TRBD1 (6 bases). The CDR3 sequence is 16 residues long. Trimming stripped 7 bases from V and 4 bases from J, with 22 bases between. Germline V CDR1 and CDR2: SGDLS, YYNGEE. DNA of the CDR3: TGTGCCAGCTCCGCCCTGGCCCTACAGGGTGCAGATACGCAGTATTTT. Protein product: CASSALALQGADTQYF.

This clone was seen only a few times. This chain connects TRBV5-1 to TRBJ2-2; 8 positions agree with TRBD1. The junction had 9 bases not matched to a gene; V was cut back by 1 base and J by 7 bases. The CDR3 has 16 amino acids. Germline V lookup: CDR1 SGHRS, CDR2 YFSETQ. CDR3 coding DNA: TGCGCCAGCAGCTTGAGTACAGGGGGTCTTGACGGGGAGCTGTTTTTT. Amino acids: CASSLSTGGLDGELFF.

This clone was counted ten times or more. The chain is built from TRBV6-1 and TRBJ1-1, with D maybe TRBD1 (5 bases). The V and J ends lost 6 bases and 0 bases respectively, with 11 bases between them. CDR1 MNHNS and CDR2 SASEGT come from the germline V gene. The CDR3 totals 14 residues. The CDR3 sequence is CASSGQPMNTEAFF. The CDR3 DNA follows: TGTGCCAGCAGCGGACAACCGATGAACACTGAAGCTTTCTTT.

The chain recombines TRBV20-1 with TRBJ2-7; 8 bases align to TRBD2. The V and J ends lost 7 bases and 3 bases, in that order; junction bases with no gene match: 2. Germline CDR1 is DFQATT and CDR2 is SNEGSKA (reference sequence). The CDR3 runs to 11 residues. CDR3 sequence reads: CSGAGGYEQYF. The CDR3 DNA sequence: TGCAGTGGGGCGGGAGGCTACGAGCAGTACTTC.

The CDR3 protein is CASARPSVSYEQYF. CDR3 coding DNA: TGTGCCAGCGCAAGACCTAGCGTTTCCTACGAGCAGTACTTC. The chain recombines TRBV19 with TRBJ2-7, with a possible D match to TRBD2 (6 bases). Germline CDR1 reads LNHDA; CDR2 reads SQIVND (reference sequence). V lost 9 bases and J 1 base, leaving 16 bases between the germline ends. CDR3 size: 14 residues.

V gene TRBV19 combines with J gene TRBJ2-3, with 9 bases identical to TRBD2. CDR1 and CDR2 from the germline V gene are LNHDA and SQIVND (reference sequence). The CDR3 runs 14 residues. V lost 3 bases, J lost 8 bases, and 6 bases stayed unmatched. The CDR3 DNA reads as TGTGCCAGTAGTATCCCGGGACTAGCTGTTACGCAGTATTTT. Its translation is CASSIPGLAVTQYF.

V usage is TRBV13 and J usage is TRBJ1-1, with 7 bases lining up with TRBD1. The CDR3 has 15 residues. V trimming: 4 bases; J trimming: 0 bases; junction bases outside the gene matches: 5. Germline values: CDR1 PRHDT, CDR2 FYEKMQ (reference sequence). The chain's CDR3 is CASSSIQGLNTEAFF. In DNA, the CDR3 is TGTGCCAGCAGCTCCATACAGGGGTTGAACACTGAAGCTTTCTTT. Combining the CDR3 with reference TRBV13 and TRBJ1-1 gives the whole variable domain AAGVIQSPRHLIKEKRETATLKCYPIPRHDTVYWYQQGPGQDPQFLISFYEKMQSDKGSIPDRFSAQQFSDYHSELNMSSLELGDSALYFCASSSIQGLNTEAFFGQGTRLTVV.

V is TRBV5-1 and J is TRBJ2-3; possibly TRBD1 for D (6 bases). Germline loops: CDR1 SGHRS, CDR2 YFSETQ. The CDR3 contains 14 residues. Deletions cut 6 bases from V and 2 bases from J, with 13 bases between. DNA of the CDR3: TGCGCCAGCAAGCTCGGGACAAACACAGATACGCAGTATTTT. It codes for CASKLGTNTDTQYF. Based on the CDR3 plus reference TRBV5-1 and TRBJ2-3, the full variable domain is KAGVTQTPRYLIKTRGQQVTLSCSPISGHRSVSWYQQTPGQGLQFLFEYFSETQRNKGNFPGRFSGRQFSNSRSEMNVSTLELGDSALYLCASKLGTNTDTQYFGPGTRLTVL.

The chain couples TRBV7-9 to TRBJ2-3, with D possibly matching TRBD1 (7 bases). Germline-derived CDR1 and CDR2 are SEHNR and FQNEAQ (reference sequence). Trimming stripped 0 bases from V and 4 bases from J, with 11 bases between. The CDR3 has 15 amino acids. The CDR3 DNA reads as TGTGCCAGCAGCTTAGCCCAGGGGGGATCAGATACGCAGTATTTT. Amino acid sequence: CASSLAQGGSDTQYF. The variable domain in full, with the rest retrieved from reference TRBV7-9 and TRBJ2-3, is DTGVSQNPRHKITKRGQNVTFRCDPISEHNRLYWYRQTLGQGPEFLTYFQNEAQLEKSRLLSDRFSAERPKGSFSTLEIQRTEQGDSAMYLCASSLAQGGSDTQYFGPGTRLTVL.